Listed below are T cell receptor beta chains from one sample, sequenced in a study of blood T cell repertoires in COVID-19. Repertoires were generated with immunoSEQ multiplex PCR, while TCRdb's copy carries only in-frame clones and drops some. The sample includes 100,000 to 130,000 clones, about four fifths of them seen just once. Material: peripheral blood. These TCRs come from a woman aged 70-85 years with acute or convalescent COVID-19. CDR3s include the opening cysteine and the closing phenylalanine or tryptophan.

v_call cdr3_aa
TRBV18 CASSPPSSREQFF
TRBV5-1 CASSQDTGGADTQYF
TRBV6-5 CASATSGGTDTQYF
TRBV19 CASSIATATPYEQYF
TRBV19 CASSIGLAETDTQYF
TRBV27 CASSGLGGARNEQFF
TRBV4-1 CASSSLGSYNEQFF
TRBV19 CASSRGGGTDTQYF
TRBV28 CASSPAGQAMNTEAFF
TRBV19 CASRPGHQPQHF
TRBV28 CASSFYGQGANEQFF
TRBV7-9 CASSPTGNSPLHF
TRBV19 CASSSWGGQGDYGYTF
TRBV24-1 CATSPARGYEQFF
TRBV7-2 CASSFDTYGYTF
TRBV24-1 CATSDTRTGNTIYF
TRBV5-1 CASSSPAGNLRNQPQHF
TRBV4-3 CASSQEWGYSGANVLTF
TRBV6-6 CALRGPVVLSYNEQFF
TRBV6-1 CASSEDGLWNYGYTF
TRBV19 CASKTGLNTEAFF
TRBV4-3 CASSQDTESSPLHF
TRBV2 CASRGVEGATGELFF
TRBV4-3 CASSPHYGGTDTQYF
TRBV11-2 CASSLIAGASNEQFF
TRBV27 CASSLFGDRERVEQFF
TRBV7-9 CASSLVAGEHYEQYF
TRBV4-1 CASSQPPGGLAFGANVLTF